This entry describes one T cell receptor beta chain. This CDR3 region has 15 residues. V was clipped by 2 bases and J by 5 bases, with 13 bases between them. Germline values: CDR1 SGHDT, CDR2 YYEEEE. How the authors handled the data: How many nucleated cells were present was estimated from reference gene primer amplification. Repertoires were generated with immunoSEQ multiplex PCR, while TCRdb's copy carries only in-frame clones and drops some. From that table come the V and J calls and clone size; the DNA was used to work out D and trimming. This sample yields fewer than 45,000 clones, of which around 85% are seen a single time; roughly 38% belongs to the top ten. The data stem from a study of blood T cell repertoires in COVID-19. The wider study: Acute-phase and convalescent COVID-19 samples originated in the United States, Italy and Spain. PBMCs, B-cell-depleted T cells, or T cells provided the cDNA or gDNA that made up the material.

Sequencing input: peripheral blood. The chain joins TRBV5-6 to TRBJ2-2; maybe TRBD1 (6 bases). The sequence came from a middle-aged man with active or convalescent COVID-19. The CDR3 sequence is CASSFPGAKTGELFF. The CDR3 DNA reads as TGTGCCAGCAGCTTTCCAGGGGCAAAAACCGGGGAGCTGTTTTTT. The entire variable domain, with the rest obtained from reference TRBV5-6 and TRBJ2-2, is as follows: DAGVTQSPTHLIKTRGQQVTLRCSPKSGHDTVSWYQQALGQGPQFIFQYYEEEERQRGNFPDRFSGHQFPNYSSELNVNALLLGDSALYLCASSFPGAKTGELFFGEGSRLTVL.